This is a list of T cell receptor beta chains from one sample in a study of T cell responses to AZD1222 COVID-19 vaccine. Sequencing was performed with immunoSEQ multiplex PCR; in TCRdb, only in-frame clones are kept and a portion is missing. The sample lists under 150,000 clones, 80% to 95% occurring once. Material: peripheral blood, obtained on day 0 of AZD1222 vaccination. These receptors came from an adult in good health. The CDR3 runs from the conserved cysteine through the conserved F or W. A D gene is named only where the DNA matches it firmly. Not all rows give a size; the values are once, few, many and, for expanded clones, a class.

D: .
V: TRBV2
J: TRBJ2-7
length: 14
size: .
CDR3: CASSEDVNSYEQYF
DNA: TGTGCCAGCAGTGAAGATGTCAACTCCTACGAGCAGTACTTC

D: .
V: TRBV27
J: TRBJ1-2
length: 13
size: .
CDR3: CASSLSPQSGYTF
DNA: TGTGCCAGCAGTTTATCCCCCCAGAGCGGCTACACCTTC

D: TRBD2
V: TRBV5-1
J: TRBJ2-1
length: 15
size: .
CDR3: CASRLLAELYNEQFF
DNA: TGCGCCAGCAGGTTACTAGCGGAGCTATACAATGAGCAGTTCTTC

D: .
V: TRBV28
J: TRBJ1-5
length: 15
size: .
CDR3: CASKWGLNSNQPQHF
DNA: TGTGCCAGCAAATGGGGGCTTAATAGCAATCAGCCCCAGCATTTT

D: .
V: TRBV2
J: TRBJ2-3
length: 14
size: .
CDR3: CASSRWAPTDTQYF
DNA: TGTGCCAGCAGTAGGTGGGCCCCCACAGATACGCAGTATTTT

D: .
V: TRBV29-1
J: TRBJ2-7
length: 11
size: .
CDR3: CSVARDYEQYF
DNA: TGCAGCGTTGCCAGAGACTACGAGCAGTACTTC

D: .
V: TRBV4-1
J: TRBJ1-6
length: 15
size: .
CDR3: CASSQGSSYNSPLHF
DNA: TGCGCCAGCAGCCAGGGCAGCTCCTATAATTCACCCCTCCACTTT

D: .
V: TRBV12-3/TRBV12-4
J: TRBJ2-3
length: 13
size: once
CDR3: CASSSRDTDTQYF
DNA: TGTGCCAGCAGTTCGCGGGACACAGATACGCAGTATTTT

D: .
V: TRBV27
J: TRBJ1-6
length: 12
size: .
CDR3: CASSWPNSPLHF
DNA: TGTGCCAGCAGTTGGCCTAATTCACCCCTCCACTTT

D: .
V: TRBV29-1
J: TRBJ1-4
length: 15
size: few
CDR3: CSVAPLGTRGEKLFF
DNA: TGCAGCGTTGCTCCTCTCGGGACCCGAGGGGAAAAACTGTTTTTT

D: .
V: TRBV19
J: TRBJ2-2
length: 14
size: .
CDR3: CASSDTNRPGELFF
DNA: TGTGCCAGTAGTGATACCAACAGGCCCGGGGAGCTGTTTTTT

D: .
V: TRBV28
J: TRBJ1-6
length: 13
size: .
CDR3: CASSSGAPFPLHF
DNA: TGTGCCAGCAGTTCGGGGGCCCCATTCCCCCTCCACTTT

D: .
V: TRBV5-1
J: TRBJ2-2
length: 15
size: few
CDR3: CASSLEPQLSGELFF
DNA: TGCGCCAGCAGCTTGGAGCCACAGCTTTCCGGGGAGCTGTTTTTT

D: .
V: TRBV12-3/TRBV12-4
J: TRBJ2-3
length: 12
size: .
CDR3: CASGAWTDTQYF
DNA: TGTGCCAGCGGCGCGTGGACAGATACGCAGTATTTT

D: .
V: TRBV6-5
J: TRBJ2-5
length: 15
size: .
CDR3: CASSSHFDSGETQYF
DNA: TGTGCCAGCAGTTCCCACTTTGACAGTGGAGAGACCCAGTACTTC

D: .
V: TRBV1
J: TRBJ2-7
length: 15
size: once
CDR3: CTSSLFGGSSYEQYF
DNA: TGCACCAGCAGCCTATTTGGGGGAAGCTCCTACGAGCAGTACTTC

D: .
V: TRBV6-5
J: TRBJ1-3
length: 16
size: .
CDR3: CASSYSTGTSGNTIYF
DNA: TGTGCCAGCAGTTACAGTACGGGGACCTCTGGAAACACCATATATTTT

D: .
V: TRBV25-1
J: TRBJ2-2
length: 13
size: .
CDR3: CASNPVGTGELFF
DNA: TGTGCCAGCAACCCGGTTGGCACCGGGGAGCTGTTTTTT

D: .
V: TRBV28
J: TRBJ2-7
length: 14
size: .
CDR3: CASSQGGAGYEQYF
DNA: TGTGCCAGCAGTCAAGGGGGGGCCGGCTACGAGCAGTACTTC

D: TRBD1
V: TRBV11-1
J: TRBJ2-1
length: 15
size: .
CDR3: CASSLDRDSYNEQFF
DNA: TGTGCCAGCAGCTTGGACAGGGATAGTTACAATGAGCAGTTCTTC

D: TRBD1
V: TRBV5-1
J: TRBJ1-5
length: 19
size: .
CDR3: CASSKGQGALQGSNQPQHF
DNA: TGCGCCAGCAGCAAAGGACAGGGGGCCCTCCAAGGTAGCAATCAGCCCCAGCATTTT

D: TRBD1
V: TRBV7-9
J: TRBJ2-1
length: 16
size: .
CDR3: CASSLSPDRPYNEQFF
DNA: TGTGCCAGCAGCTTAAGCCCGGACAGGCCCTACAATGAGCAGTTCTTC

D: .
V: TRBV11-3
J: TRBJ2-7
length: 17
size: .
CDR3: CASSLSFGPRSGYEQYF
DNA: TGTGCCAGCAGCTTAAGTTTTGGACCCCGGAGTGGTTACGAGCAGTACTTC

D: .
V: TRBV2
J: TRBJ2-2
length: 14
size: .
CDR3: CASKGRLNTGELFF
DNA: TGTGCCAGCAAGGGGCGACTGAACACCGGGGAGCTGTTTTTT

D: .
V: TRBV15
J: TRBJ2-2
length: 11
size: .
CDR3: CATSTTGELFF
DNA: TGTGCCACCAGCACCACCGGGGAGCTGTTTTTT

D: TRBD2
V: TRBV27
J: TRBJ2-7
length: 14
size: .
CDR3: CASSLRDYHYEQYF
DNA: TGTGCCAGCAGTTTAAGGGACTACCACTACGAGCAGTACTTC